These 10 T cell receptor beta chains were all obtained from the same sample, sequenced in a study of immune evolution from preneoplasia to lung adenocarcinoma. Here immunoSEQ multiplex PCR was the method, and the copy in TCRdb shows in-frame clones only, minus some. This repertoire shows tens of thousands of clones, roughly 71% found once; its top ten account for 6% to 7%. Sequencing used FFPE invasive lung adenocarcinoma tissue. The origin of the receptors is a person in their sixties with lung adenocarcinoma.

This clone was picked up one time. This chain uses TRBV11-2 with TRBJ2-1, with D maybe TRBD2 (6 bases). Trimming took 5 bases from V and 8 from J, leaving 16 bases between them. Germline CDR1 SGHAT, CDR2 FQNNGV. This CDR3 has 14 residues. CDR3 nucleotides: TGTGCCAGCAGCCATCGGGGGAGGAGTGATGAGCAGTTCTTC. It is translated as CASSHRGRSDEQFF.

J is TRBJ2-5 and V is TRBV5-1; the match to TRBD2 covers 8 bases. V lost 1 base, J lost 3 bases, and 8 bases stayed unmatched. The CDR3 runs 16 residues. Germline V gene sequence: CDR1 SGHRS, CDR2 YFSETQ. The CDR3 DNA reads as TGCGCCAGCAGCTTGAACGTTGCGGGAGGCAAAGAGACCCAGTACTTC. Translating gives CASSLNVAGGKETQYF.

The chain joins TRBV16 to TRBJ1-5; D gene ambiguous. Trimming removed 0 bases from V and 5 bases from J, with 5 bases in between. CDR3 length equals 13 residues. Germline CDR1 is KGHSY and CDR2 is FQNENV. CDR3 amino acids: CASSQSWDQPQHF. In DNA, the CDR3 is TGTGCCAGCAGCCAATCGTGGGATCAGCCCCAGCATTTT.

This CDR3 reads CASSLYPDTQYF. The CDR3 nucleotides are TGTGCCAGCAGCTTGTATCCAGATACGCAGTATTTT. The chain carries TRBV5-5 and TRBJ2-3; D uncertain. Germline-derived CDR1 and CDR2 are SGHKS and YYEKEE (reference sequence). This CDR3 has 12 amino acids. Trimming stripped 1 base from V and 4 bases from J, with 4 bases between. Filled out from reference TRBV5-5 and TRBJ2-3, the complete variable domain reads DAGVTQSPTHLIKTRGQQVTLRCSPISGHKSVSWYQQVLGQGPQFIFQYYEKEERGRGNFPDRFSARQFPNYSSELNVNALLLGDSALYLCASSLYPDTQYFGPGTRLTVL.

V is TRBV2 and J is TRBJ1-5; D is unclear. Trimming took 3 bases from V and 3 from J, leaving 6 bases between them. Germline values: CDR1 SNHLY, CDR2 FYNNEI. The length of the CDR3 is 13 residues. The CDR3 DNA reads TGTGCCAGCAGTGACGACTACAATCAGCCCCAGCATTTT. This codes for CASSDDYNQPQHF.

The chain recombines TRBV18 with TRBJ1-1, with D perhaps matching TRBD1 (5 bases). V was trimmed by 5 bases and J by 4 bases, leaving 14 bases between them. The CDR3 loop spans 14 amino acids. Germline assignment: CDR1 KGHSH and CDR2 LQKENI. DNA of the CDR3: TGTGCCAGCTCAGATGTTCGGGGGAGCACTGAAGCTTTCTTT. Residues: CASSDVRGSTEAFF.

The chain links TRBV19 to TRBJ2-1, with 7 nucleotides matching TRBD2. J gave up 1 base and V 4 bases, and 10 bases lay outside the gene matches. Germline V gene data show CDR1 as LNHDA and CDR2 as SQIVND (reference sequence). The CDR3 sequence is 17 residues long. CDR3 nucleotide sequence: TGTGCCAGTAGTAGCAGACTAGCAAGAACGTCCTACAATGAGCAGTTCTTC. Protein product: CASSSRLARTSYNEQFF.

The chain carries TRBV7-9 and TRBJ2-2, with D possibly TRBD1 on 7 matching bases. CDR3 length equals 14 residues. Per germline, CDR1 SEHNR and CDR2 FQNEAQ (reference sequence). The germline V and J ends were trimmed by 7 bases and 5 bases, with 14 bases remaining between them. In DNA form, the CDR3 reads TGTGCCAGCATCTCGACAGGGACTACCGGGGAGCTGTTTTTT. It yields the protein CASISTGTTGELFF.

This clone is a singleton in its sample. The chain has TRBV5-6 and TRBJ2-7, with a tentative D call TRBD1 (6 bases). Trimming left V 5 bases short and J 2 bases short, with 11 bases between. This CDR3 comprises 13 residues. CDR1 and CDR2 from the germline V gene are SGHDT and YYEEEE. For the CDR3, the DNA is TGTGCCAGCAGTTTACAGGGCCCCTACGAGCAGTACTTC. This sequence encodes CASSLQGPYEQYF. Filled out from reference TRBV5-6 and TRBJ2-7, the complete variable domain reads DAGVTQSPTHLIKTRGQQVTLRCSPKSGHDTVSWYQQALGQGPQFIFQYYEEEERQRGNFPDRFSGHQFPNYSSELNVNALLLGDSALYLCASSLQGPYEQYFGPGTRLTVT.

In regard to this clone: The sample carries other DNA sequences with the same CDR3. The rearrangement uses TRBV7-9 and TRBJ2-3; D not resolved. The CDR3 contains 11 residues. Trimming cost V 5 bases and J 6 bases, with 6 bases left between them. The germline gives CDR1 SEHNR, CDR2 FQNEAQ (reference sequence). The CDR3 nucleotides are TGTGCCAGCAGCCCCCGGGATACGCAGTATTTT. Protein: CASSPRDTQYF.